Included here is one TCR beta chain sequence, with context. Its antigen is as yet unknown. The protocol was immunoSEQ multiplex PCR, while the TCRdb copy is restricted to in-frame clones and leaves out a portion. The sample comprises about 24,000 clones, approximately 60% of which are singletons, and 10% to 15% rests with the top ten. The CDR3 is 12 residues long. V was trimmed by 7 bases and J by 4 bases, leaving 10 bases between them. Germline CDR1 MNHEY, CDR2 SVGAGI. This sample was included in a study of T cells in narcolepsy. General study points: Autoreactive clonotypes reportedly recurred in blood of same and different patients, not controls. Same-patient CSF and blood CD4+ T cell clonotypes included HCRT-specific and TRIB2-specific autoreactive ones. In some patient and control memory CD4+ samples, autoreactive clones were absent.

The TCR comes from a human donor in good health. The chain combines TRBV6-5 with TRBJ1-1; D gene ambiguous. The sequenced material came from memory (CD45RA-) CD4+ T cells from blood. The CDR3 reads CASKRKGTEAFF. CDR3 nucleotides: TGTGCCAGCAAAAGAAAGGGCACTGAAGCTTTCTTT.